Below are 21 T cell receptor beta chains sequenced from a single sample in a study of technical replicates of blood from a handful of donors (TCRdb year 2017). Preparation of the library involved the immunoSEQ multiplex PCR assay. TCRdb obtained this table from immuneACCESS and retained in-frame rearrangements with V and J assigned. These tables miss some clones; where compared with another copy, unresolved V genes account for less than half of the shortfall, and the remainder is unexplained. The sample yields about 93,000 clones; about 95% were counted once. Of the sample, about 0.26% falls within the top ten clones. The sample consisted of T cells isolated from PBMCs. The receptor set was obtained from a human donor in good health.

V and J are TRBV19 and TRBJ2-3; TRBD2 matches 9 bases. Germline-derived CDR1 and CDR2 are LNHDA and SQIVND (reference sequence). With 1 base clipped from V and 6 bases from J, the junction kept 14 bases outside the gene matches. CDR3 length: 18 residues. CDR3 DNA: TGTGCCAGTAGTATAGGGGGAGGCGGCGGGGGGGCCTTGGATACGCAGTATTTT. Its protein is CASSIGGGGGGALDTQYF.

The chain carries TRBV10-3 and TRBJ2-7, with 9 bases identical to TRBD2. V dropped 2 bases and J dropped 5; count of bases not matched to a gene: 10. This CDR3 is built from 16 residues. Germline CDR1 ENHRY, CDR2 SYGVKD. This chain's CDR3 is CAISEGFSGSFNEQYF. CDR3 in DNA: TGTGCCATCAGTGAGGGGTTTAGCGGGAGCTTCAACGAGCAGTACTTC.

V gene TRBV19 combines with J gene TRBJ2-1; TRBD2 agrees at 15 bases. This CDR3 comprises 18 residues. Losses at the gene ends were 5 bases for V and 8 bases for J; bases not matched to a gene: 13. Germline values: CDR1 LNHDA, CDR2 SQIVND (reference sequence). Here the CDR3 reads CASSPGLAGGKILDEQFF. DNA for the CDR3: TGTGCCAGTAGTCCCGGACTAGCGGGAGGGAAGATTTTGGATGAGCAGTTCTTC.

The chain combines TRBV19 with TRBJ2-1; D might be TRBD2 (6 bases). The CDR3 contains 15 residues. The V gene's germline CDR1 is LNHDA and CDR2 SQIVND (reference sequence). With 5 bases removed from V and 9 bases from J, the gap between germline ends came to 20 bases. The CDR3 region is CASSPQGRSGLEQFF. CDR3 nucleotide sequence: TGTGCCAGTAGTCCGCAGGGACGATCGGGACTTGAGCAGTTCTTC.

The J gene is TRBJ2-5, the V gene TRBV6-6; 8 bases fit TRBD1. Germline V lookup: CDR1 MNHNY, CDR2 SVGAGI (reference sequence). The CDR3 contains 15 residues. The trim removed 5 bases at V and 5 bases at J, leaving 10 bases unmatched. In nucleotides, the CDR3 is TGTGCCAGCAGTCGAGGACAGGGCGGTCGGGAGACCCAGTACTTC. Protein sequence: CASSRGQGGRETQYF.

The V and J genes are TRBV6-5 and TRBJ1-1, with unresolved D. The CDR3 contains 16 residues. Germline V gene sequence: CDR1 MNHEY, CDR2 SVGAGI. V dropped 0 bases and J dropped 4 bases, with 15 bases sitting between them. For the CDR3, the DNA is TGTGCCAGCAGTTACTCGAATGGGCGGGGTGGCACTGAAGCTTTCTTT. Its protein is CASSYSNGRGGTEAFF.

The chain joins TRBV7-9 to TRBJ1-1, with 8 bases that match TRBD1. V dropped 4 bases and J dropped 3; count of bases not matched to a gene: 4. CDR3 length equals 14 residues. Germline V lookup: CDR1 SEHNR, CDR2 FQNEAQ (reference sequence). The CDR3 coding sequence is TGTGCCAGCAGCTCCGGACAGGGATACACTGAAGCTTTCTTT. It yields the protein CASSSGQGYTEAFF.

The chain employs TRBV7-9 and TRBJ2-7, with 8 bases that match TRBD2. The germline V gene has CDR1 SEHNR and CDR2 FQNEAQ (reference sequence). J lost 5 bases, V lost 6 bases, and 9 bases had no gene match. The CDR3 extends over 14 amino acids. The CDR3 loop is CASSGSGGAHEQYF. The CDR3 DNA follows: TGTGCCAGCAGTGGTTCCGGGGGGGCCCACGAGCAGTACTTC.

The genes are TRBV28 and TRBJ1-2; unclear D gene. Per the germline V gene, CDR1 is MDHEN and CDR2 is SYDVKM. V lost 3 bases, J lost 5 bases, and 28 bases lay in between. The CDR3 runs 19 residues. The chain's CDR3 is CASSFDLGKKASGTYGYTF. The CDR3 DNA follows: TGTGCCAGCAGTTTTGATTTAGGTAAAAAAGCCTCAGGAACGTATGGCTACACCTTC.

The chain links TRBV5-1 to TRBJ2-1, with 10 bases fitting TRBD2. CDR1 and CDR2 (germline): SGHRS, YFSETQ. The V and J ends lost 3 bases and 5 bases, in that order; junction bases with no gene match: 2. The CDR3 has 14 amino acids. The CDR3 region has the DNA TGCGCCAGCAGCTCCGGGACTAGCGACAATGAGCAGTTCTTC. Translating it yields CASSSGTSDNEQFF.

V is TRBV5-1 and J is TRBJ2-7; possibly TRBD1 for D (5 bases). The V end lost 4 bases, the J end lost 7 bases, and 12 bases lay between the germline ends. Germline V CDR1 and CDR2: SGHRS, YFSETQ. The CDR3 totals 12 residues. The CDR3 DNA sequence: TGCGCCAGCAGCGGGGCTGATCCTGAGCAGTACTTC. Amino acids: CASSGADPEQYF.

The chain has TRBV2 and TRBJ2-7; D perhaps matches TRBD2 (6 bases). This CDR3 is built from 14 residues. Between the trimmed V and J ends, which lost 5 bases and 1 base, there was a span of 12 bases. Germline-derived CDR1 and CDR2 are SNHLY and FYNNEI. In nucleotides, the CDR3 is TGTGCCAGCAGTAGGAGGGATACGTCCTACGAGCAGTACTTC. Its translation: CASSRRDTSYEQYF. The full variable domain, its missing parts supplied by reference TRBV2 and TRBJ2-7, is EPEVTQTPSHQVTQMGQEVILRCVPISNHLYFYWYRQILGQKVEFLVSFYNNEISEKSEIFDDQFSVERPDGSNFTLKIRSTKLEDSAMYFCASSRRDTSYEQYFGPGTRLTVT.

This rearrangement joins TRBV28 to TRBJ1-4, with D perhaps matching TRBD1 (6 bases). Between the trimmed V and J ends, which lost 9 bases and 2 bases, there was a span of 13 bases. CDR3 length: 14 amino acids. Germline V gene lookup returns CDR1 MDHEN and CDR2 SYDVKM. The CDR3 coding sequence is TGTGCCAGTCTAGAGGGGGGGACTAATGAAAAACTGTTTTTT. Amino acid sequence: CASLEGGTNEKLFF.

The V call is TRBV6-6, the J call TRBJ2-1, with D perhaps TRBD1 (5 bases). Per germline, CDR1 MNHNY and CDR2 SVGAGI (reference sequence). The V and J ends lost 7 bases and 4 bases respectively, with 17 bases between them. The CDR3 is 15 residues long. The chain's CDR3 is CASTLGRTRYNEQFF. The CDR3 nucleotides read TGTGCCAGCACCCTGGGGCGTACCAGATACAATGAGCAGTTCTTC.

V gene TRBV7-6 combines with J gene TRBJ1-5; the match to TRBD1 covers 8 bases. The CDR3 runs 15 residues. The germline V gene encodes CDR1 SGHVS and CDR2 FNYEAQ. The V and J ends lost 5 bases and 5 bases, in that order; junction bases with no gene match: 8. CDR3 DNA: TGTGCCAGCAGCGTCGGGACAGGATTTGATCAGCCCCAGCATTTT. Translated, it gives CASSVGTGFDQPQHF.

The rearrangement uses TRBV19 and TRBJ2-3, with TRBD2 matching over 8 bases. The CDR3 is made up of 15 amino acids. Trimming took 4 bases from V and 2 from J; bases not matched to a gene: 5. Germline CDR1 LNHDA, CDR2 SQIVND (reference sequence). DNA of the CDR3: TGTGCCAGTAGTACTTCGGGAGGGCCCACAGATACGCAGTATTTT. It yields the protein CASSTSGGPTDTQYF.

V usage is TRBV15 and J usage is TRBJ2-2; 9 bases agree with TRBD2. The J segment lost 6 bases and the V segment lost 0 bases, leaving 14 bases of the junction unmatched. The CDR3 is 19 residues long. Looked up from germline, CDR1 is LNHNV and CDR2 is YYDKDF (reference sequence). The CDR3 spells CATSRDLSPIAGAAGELFF. The CDR3 DNA reads TGTGCCACCAGCAGAGATTTGTCCCCCATAGCGGGAGCGGCCGGGGAGCTGTTTTTT.

The J gene is TRBJ2-3, the V gene TRBV6-5; 8 nucleotides match TRBD1. This CDR3 is built from 13 residues. With 7 bases clipped from V and 9 bases from J, the junction kept 9 bases outside the gene matches. Germline CDR1 MNHEY, CDR2 SVGAGI. The CDR3 bases are TGTGCCAGCAACCCAAGACAGGGGTGGACGCAGTATTTT. It encodes CASNPRQGWTQYF.

The V gene is TRBV6-5, the J gene TRBJ1-2, with D possibly TRBD1 on 6 matching bases. Trimming removed 4 bases at V and 1 base at J, with 13 bases between. CDR1 MNHEY and CDR2 SVGAGI come from the germline V gene. This CDR3 comprises 15 residues. CDR3 protein: CASSSYKDSNYGYTF. The CDR3 DNA reads as TGTGCCAGCAGTTCTTACAAGGACAGTAACTATGGCTACACCTTC.

The rearrangement joins TRBV30 to TRBJ2-2; D unresolved. Germline loops: CDR1 GTSNPN, CDR2 SVGIG (reference sequence). Trimming took 0 bases from V and 7 from J, leaving 6 bases between them. This CDR3 is built from 12 residues. The CDR3 coding sequence is TGTGCCTGGAGTGTACGTAGCGGGGAGCTGTTTTTT. Translation: CAWSVRSGELFF.

The J gene is TRBJ1-2, the V gene TRBV19, with D maybe TRBD1 (6 bases). V was clipped by 5 bases and J by 3 bases, with 10 bases between them. Germline V gene sequence: CDR1 LNHDA, CDR2 SQIVND (reference sequence). The CDR3 contains 13 residues. As DNA, the CDR3 is TGTGCCAGTAGTCCGCAGGGGCACTATGGCTACACCTTC. This encodes CASSPQGHYGYTF. The full variable domain, its missing parts supplied by reference TRBV19 and TRBJ1-2, is DGGITQSPKYLFRKEGQNVTLSCEQNLNHDAMYWYRQDPGQGLRLIYYSQIVNDFQKGDIAEGYSVSREKKESFPLTVTSAQKNPTAFYLCASSPQGHYGYTFGSGTRLTVV.